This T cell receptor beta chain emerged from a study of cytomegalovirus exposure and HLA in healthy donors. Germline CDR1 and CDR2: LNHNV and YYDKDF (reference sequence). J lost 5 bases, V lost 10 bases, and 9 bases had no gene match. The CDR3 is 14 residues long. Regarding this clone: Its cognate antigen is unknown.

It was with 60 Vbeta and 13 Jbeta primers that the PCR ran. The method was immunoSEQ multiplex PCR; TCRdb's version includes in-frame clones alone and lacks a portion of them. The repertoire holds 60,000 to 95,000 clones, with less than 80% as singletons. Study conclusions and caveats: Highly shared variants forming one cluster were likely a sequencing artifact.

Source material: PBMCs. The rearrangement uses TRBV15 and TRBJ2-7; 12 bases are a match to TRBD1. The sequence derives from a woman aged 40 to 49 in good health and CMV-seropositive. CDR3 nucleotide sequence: TGTGCCATCCATTCGGGACAGGGGGCTGACGAGCAGTACTTC. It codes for CAIHSGQGADEQYF. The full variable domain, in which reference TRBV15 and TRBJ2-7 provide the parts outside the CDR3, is DAMVIQNPRYQVTQFGKPVTLSCSQTLNHNVMYWYQQKSSQAPKLLFHYYDKDFNNEADTPDNFQSRRPNTSFCFLDIRSPGLGDTAMYLCAIHSGQGADEQYFGPGTRLTVT.